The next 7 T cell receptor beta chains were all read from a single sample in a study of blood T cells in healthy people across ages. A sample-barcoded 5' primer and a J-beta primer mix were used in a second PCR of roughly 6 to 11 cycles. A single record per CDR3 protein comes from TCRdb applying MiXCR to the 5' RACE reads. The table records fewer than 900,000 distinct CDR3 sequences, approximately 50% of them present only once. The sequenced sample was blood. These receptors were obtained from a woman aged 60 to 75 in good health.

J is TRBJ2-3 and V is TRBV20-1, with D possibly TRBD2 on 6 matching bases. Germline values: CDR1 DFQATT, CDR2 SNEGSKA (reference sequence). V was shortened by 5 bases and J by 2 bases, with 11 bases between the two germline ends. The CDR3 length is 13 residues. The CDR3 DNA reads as TGCAGTGCTGTGGGGGGATACACAGATACGCAGTATTTT. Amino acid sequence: CSAVGGYTDTQYF.

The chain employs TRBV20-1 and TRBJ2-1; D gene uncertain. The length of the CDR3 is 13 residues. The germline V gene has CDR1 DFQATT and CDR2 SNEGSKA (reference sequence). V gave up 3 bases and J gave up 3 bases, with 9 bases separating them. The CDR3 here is CSASLDFYNEQFF. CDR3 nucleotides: TGCAGTGCTAGTCTTGACTTCTACAATGAGCAGTTCTTC.

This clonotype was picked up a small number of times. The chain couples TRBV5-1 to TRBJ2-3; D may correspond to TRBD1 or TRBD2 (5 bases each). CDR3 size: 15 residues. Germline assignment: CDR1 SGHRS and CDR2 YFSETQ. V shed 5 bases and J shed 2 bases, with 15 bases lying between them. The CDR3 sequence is CASRRGGVDTDTQYF. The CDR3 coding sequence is TGCGCCAGCAGGAGGGGTGGAGTGGACACAGATACGCAGTATTTT.

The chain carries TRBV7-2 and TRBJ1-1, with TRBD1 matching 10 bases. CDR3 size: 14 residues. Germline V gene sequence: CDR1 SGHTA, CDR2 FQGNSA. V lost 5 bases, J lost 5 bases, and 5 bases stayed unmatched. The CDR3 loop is CASSADRGRTEAFF. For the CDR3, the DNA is TGTGCCAGCAGCGCGGACAGGGGGAGGACTGAAGCTTTCTTT.

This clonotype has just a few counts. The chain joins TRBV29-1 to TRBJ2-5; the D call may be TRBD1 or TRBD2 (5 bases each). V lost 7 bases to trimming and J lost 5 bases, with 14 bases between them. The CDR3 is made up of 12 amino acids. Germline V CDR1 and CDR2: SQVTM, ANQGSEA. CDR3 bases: TGCAGCGCCGGCCGGGGCGGGGAGACCCAGTACTTC. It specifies CSAGRGGETQYF.

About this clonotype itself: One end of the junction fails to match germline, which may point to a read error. The CDR3 region has the DNA TGTGCCAGCAACGTACTGCCACGGGGCTCCACAGATACACAGTATTTT. It specifies CASNVLPRGSTDTQYF. The chain joins TRBV27 to TRBJ2-3; perhaps D is TRBD1 or TRBD2 (5 bases each). The CDR3 consists of 16 residues. Per germline, CDR1 MNHEY and CDR2 SMNVEV (reference sequence).

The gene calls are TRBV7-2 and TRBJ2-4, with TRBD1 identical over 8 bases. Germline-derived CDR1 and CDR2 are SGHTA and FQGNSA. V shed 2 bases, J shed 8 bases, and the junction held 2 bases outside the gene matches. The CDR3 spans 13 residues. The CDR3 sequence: CASSLNRGDIQYF. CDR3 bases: TGTGCCAGCAGCTTAAACAGGGGGGACATTCAGTACTTC.